A selection of T cell receptor beta chains follows, all from one sample in a study of blood T cells in healthy people across ages. MiXCR, run by TCRdb on the 5' RACE reads, gives a single entry per CDR3 protein. Of around 1,700,000 distinct CDR3 sequences in the sample, under 30% are singletons; the top ten hold 7.7%. The sequenced sample consisted of blood. These receptors were obtained from a woman under 40 in good health. CDR3s include the opening cysteine and the closing phenylalanine or tryptophan. D genes are given only for firm matches. Size is stated for part of the rows, as once, few or many counts, or as a class when the clone is expanded.

D	V	J	size	DNA	CDR3
NA	TRBV25-1	TRBJ2-5	many	TGTGCCAGCAGTGAATCGTACAGGGAGTTGGAGACCCAGTACTTC	CASSESYRELETQYF
NA	TRBV6-6	TRBJ2-7	few	TGTGCCAGCAGTGTTATGGGGAGGACAGGATCCGAGCAGTACTTC	CASSVMGRTGSEQYF
NA	TRBV20-1	TRBJ2-1	NA	TGCAGTGCTAGATTGGGAGGTAACGTAAATGAGCAGTTCTTC	CSARLGGNVNEQFF
TRBD1	TRBV30	TRBJ2-5	NA	TGTGCCTGGAGTGCGGGACAGGGTTCTCAAGAGACCCAGTACTTC	CAWSAGQGSQETQYF
NA	TRBV20-1	TRBJ2-7	NA	TGCAGTTCCCCCCGGGCCGGGAGTTACGAGCAGTACTTC	CSSPRAGSYEQYF
TRBD2	TRBV12-3/TRBV12-4	TRBJ2-7	NA	TGTGCCAGCAGTCCAGGACTAGCGGGAGTGGCCTACGAGCAGTACTTC	CASSPGLAGVAYEQYF
NA	TRBV4-3	TRBJ2-3	NA	TGCGCCAGCAGCCAAGGGCAGGGTTGGGAGATCACAGATACGCAGTATTTT	CASSQGQGWEITDTQYF
NA	TRBV3-1	TRBJ2-7	few	TGTGCCAGCAGCCAAGGGGGGGTCAGGTCCTACGAGCAGTACTTC	CASSQGGVRSYEQYF
NA	TRBV4-1	TRBJ1-4	many	TGCGCCAGCAGCCAAACTCGCGGGACGGGGAATGAAAAACTGTTTTTT	CASSQTRGTGNEKLFF
NA	TRBV3-1	TRBJ2-3	NA	TGTGCCAGCAGCCAACTAGTACCAGATACGCAGTATTTT	CASSQLVPDTQYF
NA	TRBV7-8	TRBJ2-1	few	TGTGCCAGCAGCTTTTCTTCCGGGAGAAATGAGCAGTTCTTC	CASSFSSGRNEQFF
NA	TRBV7-9	TRBJ1-2	many	TGTGCCAGCAGCTTACCGGGGGTCGGCTATGGCTACACCTTC	CASSLPGVGYGYTF
TRBD1	TRBV5-1	TRBJ2-7	few	TGCGCCAGCAGCTTAGGGACAGGGTGCGACGAGCAGTACTTC	CASSLGTGCDEQYF
TRBD1	TRBV3-1	TRBJ2-5	NA	TGTGCCACCACCGCAGGGGGCGAGACCCAGTACTTC	CATTAGGETQYF
TRBD2	TRBV10-3	TRBJ2-3	NA	TGTGCCATCAGTGGAAAAGAGGACGGACTAGCGGGATTCACAGATACGCAGTATTTT	CAISGKEDGLAGFTDTQYF
TRBD2	TRBV6-2/TRBV6-3	TRBJ2-7	few	TGTGCCGGCAGGCCGAGCGGGAAGTCCTACGAGCAGTACTTC	CAGRPSGKSYEQYF
NA	TRBV7-2	TRBJ2-7	NA	TGTGCCAGCAGCTTATCCCCCGGAGATCTACGTCTCCGCGAGCAGTACTTC	CASSLSPGDLRLREQYF
TRBD2	TRBV20-1	TRBJ2-1	NA	TGCAGTGCTAGAGTTGGCTCGGGGGGGCTTTCCTACAATGAGCAGTTCTTC	CSARVGSGGLSYNEQFF
NA	TRBV29-1	TRBJ2-7	many	TGCAGCGTGGCCGCGGGACAGAACTCCTACGAGCAGTACTTC	CSVAAGQNSYEQYF
TRBD1	TRBV19	TRBJ1-2	NA	TGTGCCAGTAGTCCTTCGGGACAGCATTACACCTTC	CASSPSGQHYTF
TRBD2	TRBV20-1	TRBJ2-3	few	TGCAGTGCTAGACTAGCGGGGGTTACCACAGATACGCAGTATTTT	CSARLAGVTTDTQYF
NA	TRBV7-3	TRBJ2-2	few	TGTGCCAGCAGTAAGGGGCAGGGAGCGACCGGGGAGCTGTTTTTT	CASSKGQGATGELFF
TRBD1	TRBV12-3/TRBV12-4	TRBJ2-1	few	TGTGCCAGCAGTTTTGCCCTCGGGACAGGGGGGAATGAGCAGTTCTTC	CASSFALGTGGNEQFF
TRBD1	TRBV27	TRBJ1-5	NA	TGTGCCAGCAGTTTAGGTGAGGGGGCACAACAGCCCCAGCATTTT	CASSLGEGAQQPQHF
NA	TRBV5-6	TRBJ1-1	once	TGTGCCAGCAGCTCCCCTCCGGGGAACACTGAAGCTTTCTTT	CASSSPPGNTEAFF
NA	TRBV6-4	TRBJ2-2	NA	TGTGCCAGCGCAGGGGAGGCGAGCACCGGGGAGCTGTTTTTT	CASAGEASTGELFF
TRBD1	TRBV7-9	TRBJ1-1	NA	TGTGCCAGCAGCCCTCAGGGGGCAGGTGAAGCTTTCTTT	CASSPQGAGEAFF
TRBD1	TRBV5-5	TRBJ1-6	NA	TGTGCCAGCAGCACCTGGACAGGTGTTAATTCACCCCTCCACTTT	CASSTWTGVNSPLHF
NA	TRBV2	TRBJ2-1	few	TGTGCCAGCATCGAGAACGGAATGACCTACAATGAGCAGTTCTTC	CASIENGMTYNEQFF
NA	TRBV4-1	TRBJ1-5	few	TGCGCCAGCAGCCAAAACCAACAGGGCCGGGATCAGCCCCAGCATTTT	CASSQNQQGRDQPQHF
TRBD1	TRBV12-3/TRBV12-4	TRBJ1-4	few	TGTGCCAGCAGACGACAGGGTAGTGAAAAACTGTTTTTT	CASRRQGSEKLFF
NA	TRBV6-5	TRBJ1-6	NA	TGTGCCAGCAGTTACGGGGGCGCAACTAGGAATTCACCCCTCCACTTT	CASSYGGATRNSPLHF
NA	TRBV27	TRBJ2-3	few	TGTGCCAGCAGTTTAGGCCCCGTGGGGACGCAGTATTTT	CASSLGPVGTQYF
TRBD2	TRBV6-5	TRBJ2-3	few	TGTGCCAGCAGTTCCCGTAGCGGGGCGGGAGATACGCAGTATTTT	CASSSRSGAGDTQYF
TRBD2	TRBV12-3/TRBV12-4	TRBJ2-2	NA	TGTGCCAGCAACGTGGGACTACCCGGGGAGCTGTTTTTT	CASNVGLPGELFF
TRBD2	TRBV20-1	TRBJ2-3	many	TGCAGTGCTCGCCCAGCGGGAGGGACAGATACGCAGTATTTT	CSARPAGGTDTQYF
NA	TRBV6-1	TRBJ2-7	many	TGTGCCAGCAGTCGCGACGGGTACAAGCAGTACTTC	CASSRDGYKQYF
TRBD1	TRBV4-1	TRBJ2-7	few	TGCGCCAGCAGCCAATCTACAGGGGAAGTAGTCCACGAGCAGTACTTC	CASSQSTGEVVHEQYF
NA	TRBV6-6	TRBJ2-5	few	TGTGCCAGCAGGAACGGACTGGGACGGAGCCAGGGGACCCAGTACTTC	CASRNGLGRSQGTQYF
NA	TRBV2	TRBJ2-1	NA	TGTGCCAGCAGTGACGGCTCCCGGGTCGATGAGCAGTTCTTC	CASSDGSRVDEQFF
NA	TRBV6-1	TRBJ1-5	few	TGTGCCAGCAGTGGGAGCTCCGGTCAGCCCCAGCATTTT	CASSGSSGQPQHF
TRBD1	TRBV4-1	TRBJ2-3	NA	TGCGCCAGCAGCCAAGTTCCCTACGGGACAGGGGGCACAGATACGCAGTATTTT	CASSQVPYGTGGTDTQYF
TRBD2	TRBV20-1	TRBJ2-1	NA	TGCAGTGTTCTCCGTCCAAGCGGGGGAAACAATGAGCAGTTCTTC	CSVLRPSGGNNEQFF
NA	TRBV5-1	TRBJ2-2	NA	TGCGCCAGCAGCTTGAGTCGGAGCTCCGCCGGGGAGCTGTTTTTT	CASSLSRSSAGELFF
NA	TRBV20-1	TRBJ1-6	NA	TGCAGTGCTGTGAGGCAGGGCAGGGGTAATTCACCCCTCCACTTT	CSAVRQGRGNSPLHF
NA	TRBV6-1	TRBJ1-5	few	TGTGCCAGCAGTGACGGGGCTCAGCCCCAGCATTTT	CASSDGAQPQHF
NA	TRBV5-6	TRBJ2-1	NA	TGTGCCAGCAGCCCCGGGACTTTCTACATTGAGCAGTTCTTC	CASSPGTFYIEQFF
NA	TRBV7-6	TRBJ1-1	NA	TGTGCCAGCAGCTTACAGGAAAGGTGGGTGTCTGAAGCTTTCTTT	CASSLQERWVSEAFF
NA	TRBV3-1	TRBJ2-7	many	TGTGCCAGCAGCCGGGGACCTGGGTCCTACGAGCAGTACTTC	CASSRGPGSYEQYF
NA	TRBV27	TRBJ2-7	NA	TGTGCCAGCAGTCGCGGACCCTGGGGCGAGCAGTACTTC	CASSRGPWGEQYF
NA	TRBV11-2	TRBJ2-1	NA	TGTGCCAGCAGCCCCTTGGCGGGCACCTACAATGAGCGGTTCTTC	CASSPLAGTYNERFF
TRBD2	TRBV12-3/TRBV12-4	TRBJ2-3	few	TGTGCCAGCAGTTTCCAGCGGGGGTTCGGTACGCAGTATTTT	CASSFQRGFGTQYF
NA	TRBV16	TRBJ1-5	few	TGTGCCAGCAGCCCTGGGGACCGCCAGCCCCAGCATTTT	CASSPGDRQPQHF
TRBD1	TRBV29-1	TRBJ1-4	few	TGCAGCGTTTATGACAGGGCTAATGAAAAACTGTTTTTT	CSVYDRANEKLFF
NA	TRBV11-2	TRBJ2-7	NA	TGTGCCAGCAGCTCCAATGGGGGCTACGAGCAGTACTTC	CASSSNGGYEQYF